This paragraph covers one TCR beta chain sequence. Data came from immunoSEQ multiplex PCR; TCRdb stores just in-frame clones and leaves some out. The sample yields hundreds of thousands of clones, 88% seen once. The V gene's germline CDR1 is DFQATT and CDR2 SNEGSKA (reference sequence). Deletions cut 3 bases from V and 1 base from J, with 9 bases between. This CDR3 spans 13 amino acids. Seattle-derived patients entered the study during active infection and were followed longitudinally. The entry originates in a study of blood T cell repertoires in COVID-19. The chain uses TRBV20-1 and TRBJ1-1; D unresolved. The receptor was isolated from a woman in her 30s with COVID-19, enrolled during active disease. Sequenced material: peripheral blood. The CDR3 coding sequence is TGCAGTGCTAGTGGCGGAGGGAACACTGAAGCTTTCTTT. Translated, it gives CSASGGGNTEAFF.